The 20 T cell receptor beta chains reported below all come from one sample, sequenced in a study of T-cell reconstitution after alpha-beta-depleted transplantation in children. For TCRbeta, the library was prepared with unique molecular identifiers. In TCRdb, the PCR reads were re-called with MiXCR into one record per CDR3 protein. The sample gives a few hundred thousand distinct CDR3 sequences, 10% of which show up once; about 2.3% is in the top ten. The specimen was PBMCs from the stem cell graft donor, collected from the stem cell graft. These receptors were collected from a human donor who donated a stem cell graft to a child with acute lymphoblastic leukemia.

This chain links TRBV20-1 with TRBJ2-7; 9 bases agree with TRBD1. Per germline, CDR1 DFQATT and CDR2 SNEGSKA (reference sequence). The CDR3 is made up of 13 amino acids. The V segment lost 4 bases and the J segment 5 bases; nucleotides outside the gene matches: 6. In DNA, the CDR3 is TGCAGTGCTACTGGGACAGGGCCTAACGAGCAGTACTTC. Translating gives CSATGTGPNEQYF.

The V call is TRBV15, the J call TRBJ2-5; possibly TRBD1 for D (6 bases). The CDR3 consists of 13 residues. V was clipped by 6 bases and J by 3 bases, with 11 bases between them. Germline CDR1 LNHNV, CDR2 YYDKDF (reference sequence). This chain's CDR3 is CATSTGTKETQYF. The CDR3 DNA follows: TGTGCCACCAGTACCGGGACAAAAGAGACCCAGTACTTC.

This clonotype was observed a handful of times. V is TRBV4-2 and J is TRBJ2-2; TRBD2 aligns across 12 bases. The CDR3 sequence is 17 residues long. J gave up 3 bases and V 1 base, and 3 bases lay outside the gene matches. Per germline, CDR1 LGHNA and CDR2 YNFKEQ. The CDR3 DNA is TGTGCCAGCAGCCAAGCGACTAGCGGGAGCTACACCGGGGAGCTGTTTTTT. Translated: CASSQATSGSYTGELFF.

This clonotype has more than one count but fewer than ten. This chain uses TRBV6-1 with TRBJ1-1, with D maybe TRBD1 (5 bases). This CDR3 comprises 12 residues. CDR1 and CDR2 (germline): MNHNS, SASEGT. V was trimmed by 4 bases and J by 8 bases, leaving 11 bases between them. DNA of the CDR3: TGTGCCAGCAGTGCCAGGGTGAAGGAAGCTTTCTTT. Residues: CASSARVKEAFF.

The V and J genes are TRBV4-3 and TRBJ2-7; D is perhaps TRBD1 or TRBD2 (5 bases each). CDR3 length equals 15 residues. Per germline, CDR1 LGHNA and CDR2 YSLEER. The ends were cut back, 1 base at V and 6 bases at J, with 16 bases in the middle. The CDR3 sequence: CASSQALGAAREQYF. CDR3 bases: TGCGCCAGCAGCCAAGCTCTCGGGGCAGCGCGCGAGCAGTACTTC.

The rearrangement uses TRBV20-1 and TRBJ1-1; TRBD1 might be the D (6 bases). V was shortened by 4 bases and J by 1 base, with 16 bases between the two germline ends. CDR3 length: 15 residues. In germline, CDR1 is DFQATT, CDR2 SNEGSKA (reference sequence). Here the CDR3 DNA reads TGCAGTGCTAATGGCGGGGTAGGGGGGAACACTGAAGCTTTCTTT. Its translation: CSANGGVGGNTEAFF.

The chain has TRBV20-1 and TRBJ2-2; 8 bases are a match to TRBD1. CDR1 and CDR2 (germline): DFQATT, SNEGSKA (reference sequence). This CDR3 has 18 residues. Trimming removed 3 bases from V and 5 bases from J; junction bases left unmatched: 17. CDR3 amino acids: CSASENLGTGSATGELFF. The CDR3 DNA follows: TGCAGTGCTAGTGAGAATCTTGGGACAGGTTCCGCAACCGGGGAGCTGTTTTTT.

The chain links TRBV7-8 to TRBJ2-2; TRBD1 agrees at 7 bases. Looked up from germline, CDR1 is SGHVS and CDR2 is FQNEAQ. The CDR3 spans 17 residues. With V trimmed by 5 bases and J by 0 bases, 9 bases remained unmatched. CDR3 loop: CASSPYGTASNTGELFF. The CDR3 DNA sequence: TGTGCCAGCAGCCCATACGGGACAGCCTCGAACACCGGGGAGCTGTTTTTT.

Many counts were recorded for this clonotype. As DNA, the CDR3 is TGTGCCAGCCTAAGTAGCGGGAGGCTCGAGGGGTACTTC. Translated, it gives CASLSSGRLEGYF. This sequence joins TRBV28 and TRBJ2-7; 10 nucleotides match TRBD2. Germline V gene lookup returns CDR1 MDHEN and CDR2 SYDVKM. Germline trimming cut 8 bases from V and 12 bases from J; bases unmatched to any gene: 13. This CDR3 is 13 amino acids long.

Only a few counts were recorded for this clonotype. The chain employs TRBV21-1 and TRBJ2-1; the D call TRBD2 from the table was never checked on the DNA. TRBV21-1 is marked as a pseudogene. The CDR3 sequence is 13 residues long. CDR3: CASSMRELSEQFF. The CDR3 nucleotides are TGTGCCAGCAGTATGCGGGAGTTGAGTGAGCAGTTCTTC.

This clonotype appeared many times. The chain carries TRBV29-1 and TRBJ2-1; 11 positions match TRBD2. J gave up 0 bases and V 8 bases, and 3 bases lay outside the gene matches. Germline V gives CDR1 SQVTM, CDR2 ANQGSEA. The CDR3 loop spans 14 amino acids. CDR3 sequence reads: CSIGLAGSYNEQFF. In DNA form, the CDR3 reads TGCAGCATCGGACTAGCGGGCTCCTACAATGAGCAGTTCTTC.

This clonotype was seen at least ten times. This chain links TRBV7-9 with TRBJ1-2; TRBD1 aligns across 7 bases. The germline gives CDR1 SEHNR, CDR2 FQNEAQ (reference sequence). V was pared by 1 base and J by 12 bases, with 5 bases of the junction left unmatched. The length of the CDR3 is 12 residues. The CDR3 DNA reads TGTGCCAGCAGCTTAGTCACAGGGGCGGACACCTTC. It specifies CASSLVTGADTF.

DNA for the CDR3: TGTGCCTGGAGTGTAAGGGACAGGGGATTGTACGAGCAGTACTTC. Translated: CAWSVRDRGLYEQYF. The chain is built from TRBV30 and TRBJ2-7; 10 positions agree with TRBD1. CDR1 is GTSNPN, CDR2 SVGIG, per germline (reference sequence). Trimming cost V 0 bases and J 4 bases; bases outside gene matches: 6. The CDR3 length is 15 residues.

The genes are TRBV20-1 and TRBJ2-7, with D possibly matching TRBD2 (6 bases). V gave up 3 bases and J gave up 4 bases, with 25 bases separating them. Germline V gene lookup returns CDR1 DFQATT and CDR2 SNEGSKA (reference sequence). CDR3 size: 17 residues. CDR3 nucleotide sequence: TGCAGTGCTAGTTTGGCAGCGGGCGTATCGGTCCTATACGAGCAGTACTTC. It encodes CSASLAAGVSVLYEQYF.

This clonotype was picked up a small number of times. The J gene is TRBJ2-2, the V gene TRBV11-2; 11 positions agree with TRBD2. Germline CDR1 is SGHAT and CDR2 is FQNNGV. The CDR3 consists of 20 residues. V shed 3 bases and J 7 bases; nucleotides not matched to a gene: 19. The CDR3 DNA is TGTGCCAGCAGCTTCCGGGACCCGGTGCTTAGCGGGAGGGCCCACGGGGAGCTGTTTTTT. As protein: CASSFRDPVLSGRAHGELFF.

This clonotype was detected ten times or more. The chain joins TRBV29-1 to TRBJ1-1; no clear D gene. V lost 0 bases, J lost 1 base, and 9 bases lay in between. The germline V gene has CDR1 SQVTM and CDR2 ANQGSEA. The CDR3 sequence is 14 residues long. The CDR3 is CSVEDLKENTEAFF. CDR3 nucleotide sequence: TGCAGCGTTGAAGATCTGAAAGAGAACACTGAAGCTTTCTTT.

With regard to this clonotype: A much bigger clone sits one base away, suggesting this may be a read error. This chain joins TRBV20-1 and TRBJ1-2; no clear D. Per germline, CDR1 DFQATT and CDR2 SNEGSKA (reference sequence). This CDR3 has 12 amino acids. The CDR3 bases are TGCAGTGCTAGAGACTTATTACATGGCCACACCTTC. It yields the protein CSARDLLHGHTF.

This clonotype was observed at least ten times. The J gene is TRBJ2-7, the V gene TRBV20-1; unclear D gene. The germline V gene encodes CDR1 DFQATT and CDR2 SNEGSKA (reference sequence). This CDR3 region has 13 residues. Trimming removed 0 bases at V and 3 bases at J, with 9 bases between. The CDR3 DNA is TGCAGTGCTAGAGACCGGACCCACTACGAGCAGTACTTC. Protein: CSARDRTHYEQYF.

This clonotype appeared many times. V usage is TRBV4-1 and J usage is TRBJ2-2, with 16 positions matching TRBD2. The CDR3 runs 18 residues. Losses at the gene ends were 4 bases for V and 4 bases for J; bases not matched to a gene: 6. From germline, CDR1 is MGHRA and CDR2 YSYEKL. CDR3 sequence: CASSRLGLAGGRTGELFF. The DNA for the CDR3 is TGCGCCAGCAGCCGGCTGGGACTAGCGGGAGGGCGCACCGGGGAGCTGTTTTTT.

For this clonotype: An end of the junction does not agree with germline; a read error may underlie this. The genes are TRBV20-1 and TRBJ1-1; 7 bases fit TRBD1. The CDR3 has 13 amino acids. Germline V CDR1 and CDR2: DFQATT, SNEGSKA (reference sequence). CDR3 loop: CSAGTVMNTEAFF. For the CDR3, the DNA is TGCAGTGCCGGGACAGTTATGAACACTGAAGCGTTCTTT.